This paragraph covers one TCR beta chain sequence. The data were obtained in a study of T cell responses to AZD1222 COVID-19 vaccine. Profiling relied on immunoSEQ multiplex PCR, and the TCRdb table lists in-frame clones only, not all of them. The sample includes about 120,000 clones, about 87% of them seen just once. Sequenced here: peripheral blood, sampled on day 0 of AZD1222 vaccination. The TCR sequence derives from an adult in good health.

The CDR3 spells CASSVGSGNNEQFF. DNA for the CDR3: TGTGCCAGCAGCGTAGGAAGTGGTAACAATGAGCAGTTCTTC. The V and J genes are TRBV9 and TRBJ2-1, with D hard to call. The V end was cut by 0 bases, the J end by 5 bases, with 9 bases between. From germline, CDR1 is SGDLS and CDR2 YYNGEE. The CDR3 is 14 residues long.